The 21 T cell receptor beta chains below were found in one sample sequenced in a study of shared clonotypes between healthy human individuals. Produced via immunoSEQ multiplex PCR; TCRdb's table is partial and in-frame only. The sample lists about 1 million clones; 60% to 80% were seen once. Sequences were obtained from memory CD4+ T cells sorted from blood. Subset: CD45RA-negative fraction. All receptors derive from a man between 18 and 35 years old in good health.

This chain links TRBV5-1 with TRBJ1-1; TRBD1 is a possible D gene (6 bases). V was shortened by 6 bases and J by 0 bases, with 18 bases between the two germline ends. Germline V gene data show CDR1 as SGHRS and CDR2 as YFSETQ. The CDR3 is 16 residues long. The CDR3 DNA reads TGCGCCAGCAACCCAACCGGGACAACCTTGAACACTGAAGCTTTCTTT. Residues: CASNPTGTTLNTEAFF.

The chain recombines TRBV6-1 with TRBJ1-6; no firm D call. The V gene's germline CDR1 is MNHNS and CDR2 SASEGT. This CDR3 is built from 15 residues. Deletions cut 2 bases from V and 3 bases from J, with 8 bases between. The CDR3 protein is CASSELWNYNSPLHF. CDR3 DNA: TGTGCCAGCAGTGAACTATGGAACTATAATTCACCCCTCCACTTT.

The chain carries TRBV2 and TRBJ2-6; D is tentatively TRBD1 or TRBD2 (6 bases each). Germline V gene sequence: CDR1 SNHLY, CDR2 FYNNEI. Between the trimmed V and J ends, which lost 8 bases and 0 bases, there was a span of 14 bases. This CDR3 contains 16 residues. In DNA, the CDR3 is TGTGCCAGCCATAAGGGGGGCAGCTCTGGGGCCAACGTCCTGACTTTC. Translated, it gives CASHKGGSSGANVLTF.

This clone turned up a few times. CDR3 protein: CASSSPGGWKDGYTF. The CDR3 nucleotides read TGTGCCAGCAGTTCCCCCGGGGGGTGGAAGGATGGCTACACCTTC. The rearrangement joins TRBV6-6 to TRBJ1-2, with D perhaps TRBD1 (5 bases). Germline V gene lookup returns CDR1 MNHNY and CDR2 SVGAGI (reference sequence). This CDR3 comprises 15 residues. The V end was cut by 4 bases, the J end by 6 bases, with 18 bases between.

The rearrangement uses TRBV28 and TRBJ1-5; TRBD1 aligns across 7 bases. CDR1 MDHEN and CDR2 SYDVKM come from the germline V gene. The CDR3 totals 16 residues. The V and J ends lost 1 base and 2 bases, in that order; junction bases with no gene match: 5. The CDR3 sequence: CASSLSDRARNQPQHF. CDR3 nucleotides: TGTGCCAGCAGTTTATCCGACAGGGCCCGCAATCAGCCCCAGCATTTT.

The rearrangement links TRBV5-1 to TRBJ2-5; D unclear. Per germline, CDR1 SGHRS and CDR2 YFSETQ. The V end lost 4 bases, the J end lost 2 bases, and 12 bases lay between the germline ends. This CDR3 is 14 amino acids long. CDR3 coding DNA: TGCGCCAGCAGCGGTGGGGTACTACAAGAGACCCAGTACTTC. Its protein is CASSGGVLQETQYF.

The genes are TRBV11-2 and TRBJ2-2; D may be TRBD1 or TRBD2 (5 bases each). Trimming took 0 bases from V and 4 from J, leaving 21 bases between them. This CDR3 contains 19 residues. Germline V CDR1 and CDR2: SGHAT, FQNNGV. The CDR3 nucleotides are TGTGCCAGCAGCTTAGATCGGCTCCGCCCGGGGCGGGTCACCGGGGAGCTGTTTTTT. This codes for CASSLDRLRPGRVTGELFF.

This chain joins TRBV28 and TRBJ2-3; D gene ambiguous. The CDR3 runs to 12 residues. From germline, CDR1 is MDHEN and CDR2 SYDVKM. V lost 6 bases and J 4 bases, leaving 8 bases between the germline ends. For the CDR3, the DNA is TGTGCCAGCAGGGATAAACCAGATACGCAGTATTTT. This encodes CASRDKPDTQYF.

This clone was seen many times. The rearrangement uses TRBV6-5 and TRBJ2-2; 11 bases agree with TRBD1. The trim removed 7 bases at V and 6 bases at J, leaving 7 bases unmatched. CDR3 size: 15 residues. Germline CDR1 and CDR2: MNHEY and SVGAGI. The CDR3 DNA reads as TGTGCCAGCATTCCCGGGACAGGGGGTTCCGGGGAGCTGTTTTTT. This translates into CASIPGTGGSGELFF.

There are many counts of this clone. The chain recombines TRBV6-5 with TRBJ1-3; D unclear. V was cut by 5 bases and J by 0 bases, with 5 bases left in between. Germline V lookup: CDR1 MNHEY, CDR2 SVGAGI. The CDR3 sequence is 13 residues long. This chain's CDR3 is CASSRFSGNTIYF. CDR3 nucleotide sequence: TGTGCCAGCAGTCGGTTCTCTGGAAACACCATATATTTT.

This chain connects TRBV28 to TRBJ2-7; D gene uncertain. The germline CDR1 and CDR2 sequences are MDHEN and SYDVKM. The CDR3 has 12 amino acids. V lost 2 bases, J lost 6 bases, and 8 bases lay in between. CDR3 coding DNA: TGTGCCAGCAGTTTAAGCAGGACCGAGCAGTACTTC. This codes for CASSLSRTEQYF.

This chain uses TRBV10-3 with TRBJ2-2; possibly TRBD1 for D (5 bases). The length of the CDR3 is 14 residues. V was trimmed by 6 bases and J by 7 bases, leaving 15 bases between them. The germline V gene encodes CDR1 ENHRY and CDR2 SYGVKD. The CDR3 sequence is CAIRDQQGGGELFF. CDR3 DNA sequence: TGTGCCATCAGGGACCAGCAGGGTGGCGGGGAGCTGTTTTTT.

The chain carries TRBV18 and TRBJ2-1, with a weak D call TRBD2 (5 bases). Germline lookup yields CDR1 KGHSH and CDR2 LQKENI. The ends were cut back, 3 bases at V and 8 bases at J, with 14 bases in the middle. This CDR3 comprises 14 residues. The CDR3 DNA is TGTGCCAGCTCACCGACCCTAGCTTCCGATGAGCAGTTCTTC. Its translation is CASSPTLASDEQFF.

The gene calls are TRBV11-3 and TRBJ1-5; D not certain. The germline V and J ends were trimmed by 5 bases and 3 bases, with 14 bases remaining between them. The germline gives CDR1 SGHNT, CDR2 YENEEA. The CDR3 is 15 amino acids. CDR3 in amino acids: CASSIRYDPNQPQHF. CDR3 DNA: TGTGCCAGCAGCATAAGGTACGACCCCAATCAGCCCCAGCATTTT.

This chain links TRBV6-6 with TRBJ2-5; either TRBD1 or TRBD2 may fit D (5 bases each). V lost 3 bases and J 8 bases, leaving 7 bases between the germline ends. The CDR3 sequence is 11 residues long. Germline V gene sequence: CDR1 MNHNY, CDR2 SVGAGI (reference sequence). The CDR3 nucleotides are TGTGCCAGCAGTTATCGGGACACCCAGTACTTC. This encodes CASSYRDTQYF.

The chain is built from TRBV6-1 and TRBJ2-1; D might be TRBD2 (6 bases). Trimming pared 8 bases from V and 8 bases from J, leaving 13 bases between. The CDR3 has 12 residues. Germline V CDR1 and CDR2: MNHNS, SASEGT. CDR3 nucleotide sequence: TGTGCCAGCGAGACCAGGAGGGATGAGCAGTTCTTC. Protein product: CASETRRDEQFF.

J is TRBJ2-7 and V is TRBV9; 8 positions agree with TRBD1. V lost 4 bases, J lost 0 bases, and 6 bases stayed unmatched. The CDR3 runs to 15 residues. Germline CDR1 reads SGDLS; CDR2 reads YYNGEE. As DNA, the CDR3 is TGTGCCAGCAGCCTGGGGGACAGGAGCTCCTACGAGCAGTACTTC. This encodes CASSLGDRSSYEQYF.

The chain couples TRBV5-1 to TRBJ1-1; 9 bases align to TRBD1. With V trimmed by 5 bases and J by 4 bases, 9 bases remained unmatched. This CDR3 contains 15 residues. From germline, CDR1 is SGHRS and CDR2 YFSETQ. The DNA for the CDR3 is TGCGCCAGCAGAGAACAAATACAGGGGGCCACTGAAGCTTTCTTT. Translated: CASREQIQGATEAFF. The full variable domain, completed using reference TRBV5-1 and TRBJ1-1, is KAGVTQTPRYLIKTRGQQVTLSCSPISGHRSVSWYQQTPGQGLQFLFEYFSETQRNKGNFPGRFSGRQFSNSRSEMNVSTLELGDSALYLCASREQIQGATEAFFGQGTRLTVV.

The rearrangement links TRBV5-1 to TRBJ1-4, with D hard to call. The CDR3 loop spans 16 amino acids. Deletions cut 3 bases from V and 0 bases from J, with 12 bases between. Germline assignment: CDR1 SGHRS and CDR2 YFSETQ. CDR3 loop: CASSSGYSSTNEKLFF. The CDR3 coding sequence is TGCGCCAGCAGCTCCGGGTACAGCTCAACTAATGAAAAACTGTTTTTT.

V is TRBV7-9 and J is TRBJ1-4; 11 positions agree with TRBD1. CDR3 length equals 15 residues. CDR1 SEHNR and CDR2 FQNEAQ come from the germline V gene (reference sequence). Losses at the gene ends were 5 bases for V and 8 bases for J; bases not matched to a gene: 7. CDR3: CASSPGTGGDEKLFF. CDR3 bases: TGTGCCAGCAGCCCCGGGACAGGGGGAGACGAAAAACTGTTTTTT.

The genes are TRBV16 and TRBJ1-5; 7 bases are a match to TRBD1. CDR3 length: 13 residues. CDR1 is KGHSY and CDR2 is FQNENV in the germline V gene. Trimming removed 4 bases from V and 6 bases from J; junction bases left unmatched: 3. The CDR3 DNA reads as TGTGCCAGCAGCCCAGGGGGTAGTCAGCCCCAGCATTTT. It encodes CASSPGGSQPQHF.